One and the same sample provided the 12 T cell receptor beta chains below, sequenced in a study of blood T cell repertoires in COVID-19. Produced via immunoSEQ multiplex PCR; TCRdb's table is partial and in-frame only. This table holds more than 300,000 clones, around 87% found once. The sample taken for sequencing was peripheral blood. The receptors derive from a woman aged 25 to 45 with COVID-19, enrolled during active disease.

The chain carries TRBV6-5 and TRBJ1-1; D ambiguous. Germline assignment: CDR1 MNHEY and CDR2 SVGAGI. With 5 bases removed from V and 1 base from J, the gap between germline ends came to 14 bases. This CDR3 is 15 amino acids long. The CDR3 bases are TGTGCCAGCAGTCGACTCGTCCCCCCGAACACTGAAGCTTTCTTT. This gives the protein CASSRLVPPNTEAFF.

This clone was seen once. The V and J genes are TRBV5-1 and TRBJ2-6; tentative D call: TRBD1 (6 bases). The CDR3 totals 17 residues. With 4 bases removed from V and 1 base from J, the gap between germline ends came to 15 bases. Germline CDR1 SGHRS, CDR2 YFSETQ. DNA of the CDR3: TGCGCCAGCAGCAGGCCGACAGGCGATTCTGGGGCCAACGTCCTGACTTTC. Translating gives CASSRPTGDSGANVLTF.

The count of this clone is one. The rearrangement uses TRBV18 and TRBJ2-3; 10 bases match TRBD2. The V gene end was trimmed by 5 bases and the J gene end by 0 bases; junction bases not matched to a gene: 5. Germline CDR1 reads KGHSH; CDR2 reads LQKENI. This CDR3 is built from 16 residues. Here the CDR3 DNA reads TGTGCCAGCTCATCGACTAGCGGGTTTAGCACAGATACGCAGTATTTT. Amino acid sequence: CASSSTSGFSTDTQYF. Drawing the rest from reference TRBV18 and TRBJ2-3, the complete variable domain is NAGVMQNPRHLVRRRGQEARLRCSPMKGHSHVYWYRQLPEEGLKFMVYLQKENIIDESGMPKERFSAEFPKEGPSILRIQQVVRGDSAAYFCASSSTSGFSTDTQYFGPGTRLTVL.

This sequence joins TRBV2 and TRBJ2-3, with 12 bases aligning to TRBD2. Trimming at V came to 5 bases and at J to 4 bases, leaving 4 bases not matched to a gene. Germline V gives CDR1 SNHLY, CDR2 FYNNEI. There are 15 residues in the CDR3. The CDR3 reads CASSRLAGEADTQYF. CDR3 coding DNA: TGTGCCAGCAGTCGACTAGCGGGAGAAGCAGATACGCAGTATTTT. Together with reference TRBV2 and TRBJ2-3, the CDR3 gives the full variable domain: EPEVTQTPSHQVTQMGQEVILRCVPISNHLYFYWYRQILGQKVEFLVSFYNNEISEKSEIFDDQFSVERPDGSNFTLKIRSTKLEDSAMYFCASSRLAGEADTQYFGPGTRLTVL.

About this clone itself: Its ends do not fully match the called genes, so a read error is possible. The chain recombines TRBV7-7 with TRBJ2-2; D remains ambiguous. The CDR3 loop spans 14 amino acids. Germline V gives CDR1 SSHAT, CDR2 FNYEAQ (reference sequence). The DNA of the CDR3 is TGTGCTAGCAGCTTACGTGCGGCCACCGGGGAGCTGTTTTTT. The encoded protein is CASSLRAATGELFF.

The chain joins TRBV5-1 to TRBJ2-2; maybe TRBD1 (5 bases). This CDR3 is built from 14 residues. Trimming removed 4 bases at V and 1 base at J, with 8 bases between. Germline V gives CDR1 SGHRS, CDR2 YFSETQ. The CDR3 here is CASSLQGNTGELFF. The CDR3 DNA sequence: TGCGCCAGCAGCCTGCAGGGGAACACCGGGGAGCTGTTTTTT.

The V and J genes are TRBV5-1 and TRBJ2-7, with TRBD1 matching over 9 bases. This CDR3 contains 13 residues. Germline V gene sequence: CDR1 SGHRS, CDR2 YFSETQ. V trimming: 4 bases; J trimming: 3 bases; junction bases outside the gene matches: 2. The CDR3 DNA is TGCGCCAGCAGCCAGGACAGGGGCTACGAGCAGTACTTC. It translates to CASSQDRGYEQYF.

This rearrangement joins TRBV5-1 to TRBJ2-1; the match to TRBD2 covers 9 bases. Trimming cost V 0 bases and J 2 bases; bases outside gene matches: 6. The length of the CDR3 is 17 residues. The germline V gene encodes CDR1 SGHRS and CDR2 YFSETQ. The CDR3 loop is CASSLVVAGEPYNEQFF. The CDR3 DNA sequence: TGCGCCAGCAGCTTGGTGGTAGCGGGAGAGCCCTACAATGAGCAGTTCTTC.

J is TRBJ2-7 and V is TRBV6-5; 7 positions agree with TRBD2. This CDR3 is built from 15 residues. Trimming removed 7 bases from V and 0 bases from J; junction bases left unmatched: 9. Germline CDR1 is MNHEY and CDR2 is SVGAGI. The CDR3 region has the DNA TGTGCCAGCACCGGGGGGAGCGCCTACTCCTACGAGCAGTACTTC. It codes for CASTGGSAYSYEQYF.

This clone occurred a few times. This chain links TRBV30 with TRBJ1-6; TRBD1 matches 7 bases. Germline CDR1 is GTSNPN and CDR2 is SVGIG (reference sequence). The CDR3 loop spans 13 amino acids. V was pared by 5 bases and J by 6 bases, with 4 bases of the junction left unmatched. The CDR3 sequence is CAWEGQANSPLHF. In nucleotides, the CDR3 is TGTGCCTGGGAAGGACAGGCTAATTCACCCCTCCACTTT. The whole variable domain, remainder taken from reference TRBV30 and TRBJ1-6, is SQTIHQWPATLVQPVGSPLSLECTVEGTSNPNLYWYRQAAGRGLQLLFYSVGIGQISSEVPQNLSASRPQDRQFILSSKKLLLSDSGFYLCAWEGQANSPLHFGNGTRLTVT.

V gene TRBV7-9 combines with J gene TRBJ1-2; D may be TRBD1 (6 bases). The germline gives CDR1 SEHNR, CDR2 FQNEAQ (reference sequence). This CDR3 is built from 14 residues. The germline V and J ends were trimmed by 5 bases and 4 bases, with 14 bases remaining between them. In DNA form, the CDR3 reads TGTGCCAGCAGCCTAGACGACAGGTTCTATGGCTACACCTTC. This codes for CASSLDDRFYGYTF.

Here the CDR3 DNA reads TGTGCCAGCAGTGCACTGGCGGGAACTGAAGCTTTCTTT. The encoded protein is CASSALAGTEAFF. The gene calls are TRBV6-4 and TRBJ1-1; no clear D gene. The germline CDR1 and CDR2 sequences are MRHNA and SNTAGT. Trimming left V 4 bases short and J 5 bases short, with 11 bases between. This CDR3 is 13 amino acids long.